This is a list of T cell receptor beta chains from one sample in a study of spatial heterogeneity in lung cancer. In TCRdb, the 5' RACE reads were re-called with MiXCR into one record per CDR3 protein. The repertoire holds roughly 80,000 distinct CDR3 sequences, with 10% to 15% as singletons. The sequences come from PBMCs, collected at surgery. These receptors came from a male donor with early-stage non-small cell lung cancer. Each CDR3 is given with its conserved first and last residue. D genes are given only for firm matches. Expanded clones get a size class; other rows say once, few or many, or leave the size out.

cdr3_length d_call j_call v_call clone_size cdr3_aa cdr3_nt
15 - TRBJ2-2 TRBV11-2 many CASSLDLYNTGELFF TGTGCCAGCAGCTTAGATCTCTATAACACCGGGGAGCTGTTTTTT
12 - TRBJ1-2 TRBV29-1 - CSVDGGGNGYTF TGCAGCGTTGATGGGGGGGGTAATGGCTACACCTTC
15 - TRBJ2-1 TRBV21-1 many CASSKLAGAGNEQFF TGTGCCAGCAGCAAACTAGCGGGAGCCGGCAATGAGCAGTTCTTC
13 - TRBJ1-1 TRBV15 - CATSPRERTEAFF TGTGCCACCAGCCCACGGGAAAGAACTGAAGCTTTCTTT
14 - TRBJ2-3 TRBV7-2 - CASSTLSATDTQYF TGTGCCAGCAGCACCTTATCCGCCACAGATACGCAGTATTTT
17 - TRBJ2-5 TRBV6-2/TRBV6-3 few CASSTPASQAVQETQYF TGTGCCAGCAGTACCCCAGCGTCCCAGGCCGTACAAGAGACCCAGTACTTC
13 - TRBJ2-7 TRBV20-1 - CSAHRYMGDEQYF TGCAGTGCTCACCGATACATGGGCGACGAGCAGTACTTC
12 - TRBJ1-2 TRBV29-1 few CSVETDNYGYTF TGCAGCGTTGAAACAGATAACTATGGCTACACCTTC
11 - TRBJ2-7 TRBV29-1 - CSVEGPYEQYF TGCAGCGTTGAAGGGCCCTACGAGCAGTACTTC
13 - TRBJ2-5 TRBV20-1 few CSATVGAQETQYF TGCAGTGCCACTGTAGGGGCCCAAGAGACCCAGTACTTC
14 - TRBJ2-2 TRBV24-1 few CATRETGYTGELFF TGTGCCACCAGGGAGACAGGTTACACCGGGGAGCTGTTTTTT
14 - TRBJ1-1 TRBV29-1 few CSVYIEGRNTEAFF TGCAGCGTTTATATAGAAGGGAGGAACACTGAAGCTTTCTTT
18 TRBD2 TRBJ2-5 TRBV5-1 few CASSLEVAGLGVGETQYF TGCGCCAGCAGCTTGGAGGTAGCGGGATTAGGGGTTGGAGAGACCCAGTACTTC
14 - TRBJ1-2 TRBV30 few CAWSSRTANYGYTF TGTGCCTGGAGTTCACGGACAGCTAACTATGGCTACACCTTC
15 - TRBJ2-6 TRBV20-1 - CSGTQGHSGANVLTF TGCAGTGGGACACAGGGCCACTCTGGGGCCAACGTCCTGACTTTC
15 - TRBJ1-1 TRBV11-1 many CASSLSTGLNTEAFF TGTGCCAGCAGCTTGTCGACAGGTCTGAACACTGAAGCTTTCTTT
15 - TRBJ1-5 TRBV2 - CASRLRWEGNQPQHF TGTGCCAGCAGGCTCCGGTGGGAGGGCAATCAGCCCCAGCATTTT
17 - TRBJ2-7 TRBV5-1 few CASSLVSGTESSYEQYF TGCGCCAGCAGCCTGGTCTCCGGGACGGAGAGCTCCTACGAGCAGTACTTC
16 - TRBJ2-2 TRBV20-1 - CSARRGASATAGELFF TGCAGTGCTAGAAGGGGGGCTAGCGCAACGGCGGGGGAGCTGTTTTTT
15 - TRBJ2-1 TRBV10-3 few CAISEGRGPSNEQFF TGTGCCATCAGTGAGGGGAGGGGGCCATCCAATGAGCAGTTCTTC
12 - TRBJ1-1 TRBV19 - CASQESNTEAFF TGTGCCAGCCAGGAGTCGAACACTGAAGCTTTCTTT
16 TRBD1 TRBJ1-1 TRBV5-6 few CASSMGQGAGGTEAFF TGTGCCAGCAGCATGGGACAGGGGGCAGGTGGCACTGAAGCTTTCTTT
16 TRBD2 TRBJ2-5 TRBV29-1 - CSVAGFGGSAQETQYF TGCAGCGTTGCGGGCTTTGGCGGGAGCGCACAAGAGACCCAGTACTTC
13 - TRBJ1-5 TRBV20-1 few CSAWRGSNQPQHF TGCAGTGCCTGGAGGGGTAGCAATCAGCCCCAGCATTTT
15 - TRBJ2-5 TRBV9 few CASSSEGGGRETQYF TGTGCCAGCAGCTCGGAGGGGGGGGGCCGGGAGACCCAGTACTTC
13 - TRBJ2-3 TRBV10-3 few CAIGEPLTDTQYF TGTGCCATCGGCGAACCCCTCACAGATACGCAGTATTTT
13 - TRBJ1-2 TRBV18 - CASSPDTNYGYTF TGTGCCAGCTCACCGGACACCAACTATGGCTACACCTTC
15 TRBD2 TRBJ2-5 TRBV3-1 few CASSQSTGGLETQYF TGTGCCAGCAGCCAATCAACGGGAGGGCTGGAGACCCAGTACTTC
12 - TRBJ2-1 TRBV10-3 few CAISEQIREQFF TGTGCCATCAGTGAACAGATTAGGGAGCAGTTCTTC
14 TRBD1 TRBJ1-2 TRBV3-1 few CASSSGDRGHGYTF TGTGCCAGCAGCTCCGGGGACAGGGGTCATGGCTACACCTTC
15 TRBD1 TRBJ1-5 TRBV12-3/TRBV12-4 many CASQGQGGSNQPQHF TGTGCCAGCCAGGGACAGGGGGGCAGCAATCAGCCCCAGCATTTT
13 - TRBJ2-5 TRBV2 few CASSDQRRGVQYF TGTGCCAGCAGTGACCAACGGAGGGGCGTCCAGTACTTC
15 - TRBJ2-1 TRBV7-8 few CASSFRPPRRDEQFF TGTGCCAGCAGCTTTCGTCCCCCACGTCGGGATGAGCAGTTCTTC
16 TRBD1 TRBJ2-3 TRBV4-1 - CASSFTGTGSTDTQYF TGCGCCAGCAGTTTCACCGGGACAGGAAGCACAGATACGCAGTATTTT
17 - TRBJ2-2 TRBV2 many CASEGGGKALAGGELFF TGTGCCAGCGAGGGGGGAGGAAAAGCGCTCGCCGGCGGGGAGCTGTTTTTT
13 TRBD1 TRBJ2-5 TRBV7-3 few CASSSGQGETQYF TGTGCCAGCAGCTCCGGACAGGGGGAGACCCAGTACTTC
13 - TRBJ1-2 TRBV29-1 few CSVEDGEGHGYTF TGCAGCGTTGAAGATGGAGAAGGACATGGCTACACCTTC
15 TRBD2 TRBJ2-5 TRBV14 - CASSQALAEQETQYF TGTGCCAGCAGCCAAGCACTAGCGGAACAAGAGACCCAGTACTTC
14 TRBD2 TRBJ2-1 TRBV7-9 - CASRRGGSYNEQFF TGTGCCAGCAGGCGGGGAGGGTCCTACAATGAGCAGTTCTTC
16 - TRBJ2-3 TRBV3-1 - CASSRAGSGSTDTQYF TGTGCCAGCAGCCGAGCGGGTAGCGGAAGCACAGATACGCAGTATTTT
17 TRBD2 TRBJ2-4 TRBV29-1 many CSVESLAGLQAKNIQYF TGCAGCGTTGAAAGCCTAGCGGGATTACAAGCCAAAAACATTCAGTACTTC
17 - TRBJ2-5 TRBV20-1 once CSADQGNSNIPQETQYF TGCAGTGCTGATCAAGGGAACAGCAATATTCCTCAAGAGACCCAGTACTTC
14 - TRBJ2-7 TRBV25-1 - CASSESAVVYEQYF TGTGCCAGCAGTGAATCGGCGGTAGTGTACGAGCAGTACTTC
15 - TRBJ1-1 TRBV9 - CASSVQSFMNTEAFF TGTGCCAGCAGCGTACAGAGTTTTATGAACACTGAAGCTTTCTTT
17 TRBD1 TRBJ2-6 TRBV29-1 - CSVDLGTGDPGANVLTF TGCAGCGTTGATCTCGGGACAGGGGATCCTGGGGCCAACGTCCTGACTTTC
14 TRBD1 TRBJ2-5 TRBV5-1 - CASSSGQGVETQYF TGCGCCAGCAGCTCCGGACAGGGGGTAGAGACCCAGTACTTC
13 - TRBJ1-2 TRBV24-1 - CATSAGAGRGYTF TGTGCCACCAGTGCCGGGGCCGGGAGAGGCTACACCTTC
15 - TRBJ2-6 TRBV12-3/TRBV12-4 few CASSLGQTGANVLTF TGTGCCAGCAGCCTAGGACAAACCGGGGCCAACGTCCTGACTTTC
16 - TRBJ1-5 TRBV27 few CASSPRAGDSNQPQHF TGTGCCAGCAGTCCCCGGGCGGGAGATAGCAATCAGCCCCAGCATTTT
15 - TRBJ2-5 TRBV24-1 many CATSDPQTSAGSQYF TGTGCCACCAGTGACCCCCAGACTAGTGCGGGATCCCAGTACTTC
15 TRBD1 TRBJ1-1 TRBV5-5 - CASSFGQGGGTEAFF TGTGCCAGCAGCTTCGGACAGGGCGGAGGGACTGAAGCTTTCTTT
11 - TRBJ2-5 TRBV11-2 - CASSLVQTQYF TGTGCCAGCAGCCTAGTCCAGACCCAGTACTTC
15 - TRBJ1-1 TRBV5-6 many CASSLATRDDTEAFF TGTGCCAGCAGCTTGGCGACAAGGGATGACACTGAAGCTTTCTTT
15 TRBD2 TRBJ2-1 TRBV12-3/TRBV12-4 - CASNLDGRSYNEQFF TGTGCCAGCAATCTCGACGGGAGGTCCTACAATGAGCAGTTCTTC
14 TRBD1 TRBJ2-7 TRBV6-5 - CASSYSGTAYEQYF TGTGCCAGCAGTTACTCCGGGACAGCCTACGAGCAGTACTTC
15 - TRBJ2-2 TRBV19 - CASTRVPSNTGELFF TGTGCCAGCACTCGTGTCCCGTCGAACACCGGGGAGCTGTTTTTT
11 TRBD1 TRBJ2-7 TRBV5-1 few CASRDRNEQYF TGCGCCAGCAGGGACAGGAACGAGCAGTACTTC
13 TRBD1 TRBJ2-5 TRBV20-1 - CSALSLTGETQYF TGCAGTGCCCTTTCTTTGACAGGGGAGACCCAGTACTTC
14 - TRBJ2-7 TRBV5-1 - CASSLDREDYEQYF TGCGCCAGCAGCTTGGACAGGGAAGACTACGAGCAGTACTTC
16 TRBD2 TRBJ2-2 TRBV3-1 - CASRATSGKSTGELFF TGTGCCAGCAGAGCGACTAGCGGGAAATCCACCGGGGAGCTGTTTTTT